This T cell receptor (beta chain) was identified in a study of early T cells in non-severe SARS-CoV-2 infection. Background on the study: Chains from this unsorted whole-blood bulk RNA could not be paired.

V trimming: 4 bases; J trimming: 5 bases; junction bases outside the gene matches: 5. CDR1 is KGHSH and CDR2 is LQKENI in the germline V gene. The CDR3 runs 17 residues. Each single cDNA molecule received a unique molecular identifier. TCRdb passed the 5' RACE reads through MiXCR, listing each CDR3 protein once. The table has around 71,000 distinct CDR3 sequences, 10% seen once. Study-level results: The VDJdb matching leaned toward anti-spike CD8 responses and overlooked private and CD4 specificities.

As concerns this clonotype: Its antigen is undetermined.

Sample: whole blood, taken at baseline. The receptor was derived from an adult who was a healthcare worker with PCR-confirmed SARS-CoV-2 infection or an uninfected control (not recorded which). The chain combines TRBV18 with TRBJ2-2, with 15 bases lining up with TRBD2. As DNA, the CDR3 is TGTGCCAGCTCACGAGGACTAGCGGGAGGGACGACCGGGGAGCTGTTTTTT. Translating it yields CASSRGLAGGTTGELFF. Supplemented by reference TRBV18 and TRBJ2-2, the full variable domain reads NAGVMQNPRHLVRRRGQEARLRCSPMKGHSHVYWYRQLPEEGLKFMVYLQKENIIDESGMPKERFSAEFPKEGPSILRIQQVVRGDSAAYFCASSRGLAGGTTGELFFGEGSRLTVL.